The text below deals with one T cell receptor beta chain. Antigen unknown. With survey level as its setting, the immunoSEQ assay was v3.0. TCRdb keeps only in-frame clones here, not all; method: immunoSEQ multiplex PCR. The table lists approximately 13,000 clones, 75% to 85% of them singletons, with roughly 19% in the top ten. The sample comes from a study of long-term antiretroviral therapy in people with HIV. The study's findings and limits: Drawn between the mid-2000s and the late 2010s, the blood was possibly obtained under older ART regimens.

This CDR3 has 17 amino acids. Trimming shortened V by 2 bases and J by 10 bases, and 26 bases separated the two germline ends. Germline V gives CDR1 SNHLY, CDR2 FYNNEI. The sequence came from a man in his forties with HIV. The sample consisted of unsorted PBMCs, taken 1.3 years before starting antiretroviral therapy. The J gene is TRBJ1-1, the V gene TRBV2; possible D gene TRBD1, 6 bases. CDR3 region: CASSESGAGRVNLRAFF. The CDR3 region has the DNA TGTGCCAGCAGTGAATCAGGGGCCGGCAGGGTCAATCTGAGAGCTTTCTTT.